A selection of T cell receptor beta chains follows, all from one sample in a study of blood T cell repertoires in COVID-19. Sequencing used immunoSEQ multiplex PCR; TCRdb keeps in-frame clones, though not all of them. The top ten hold about 2% of the sample, which has 200,000 to 250,000 clones, under 85% seen once. Sequences were obtained from peripheral blood. The receptors originated from a man aged 25-40 years who had recovered from COVID-19. CDR3s include the opening cysteine and the closing phenylalanine or tryptophan. Each record gives: CDR3 DNA, CDR3 protein, V gene, D gene, J gene, clone size. D genes are given only for firm matches. Clone size is not always given. Where it is, it says once, few, many or a class for expanded clones.

CDR3nt: TGTGCCAGCAGTGAGCAACAGGGCGGAGGCTACACCTTC
CDR3aa: CASSEQQGGGYTF
v_gene: TRBV6-1
d_gene: NA
j_gene: TRBJ1-2
abundance: NA

CDR3nt: TGTGCCAGCAGTTCCCTGCAGGGGACGTACAATGAGCAGTTCTTC
CDR3aa: CASSSLQGTYNEQFF
v_gene: TRBV6-2/TRBV6-3
d_gene: NA
j_gene: TRBJ2-1
abundance: NA

CDR3nt: TGTGCCAGCAGCCGGGACAATGGTAGGGAGACCCAGTACTTC
CDR3aa: CASSRDNGRETQYF
v_gene: TRBV7-2
d_gene: NA
j_gene: TRBJ2-5
abundance: NA

CDR3nt: TGTGCCAGCAGCGAATCACAGGGTAATTATCAGCCCCAGCATTTT
CDR3aa: CASSESQGNYQPQHF
v_gene: TRBV11-2
d_gene: NA
j_gene: TRBJ1-5
abundance: once

CDR3nt: TGTGCCAGCAGCCCCTCGACAGAAGGCTATGGCTACACCTTC
CDR3aa: CASSPSTEGYGYTF
v_gene: TRBV9
d_gene: NA
j_gene: TRBJ1-2
abundance: NA

CDR3nt: TGTGCCAGCTCACCGCCGGGACAGGGGGATGGCTACACCTTC
CDR3aa: CASSPPGQGDGYTF
v_gene: TRBV18
d_gene: TRBD1
j_gene: TRBJ1-2
abundance: NA

CDR3nt: TGTGCCAGCAGTGGGGGCCTAGCGGGGGGCACCGGGGAGCTGTTTTTT
CDR3aa: CASSGGLAGGTGELFF
v_gene: TRBV6-1
d_gene: TRBD2
j_gene: TRBJ2-2
abundance: NA

CDR3nt: TGTGCCAGCAGCTTAGGCTTCGAGGTAGAGACCCAGTACTTC
CDR3aa: CASSLGFEVETQYF
v_gene: TRBV7-9
d_gene: NA
j_gene: TRBJ2-5
abundance: NA

CDR3nt: TGTGCCAGCAGCTGGGCAGGGAACACCGGGGAGCTGTTTTTT
CDR3aa: CASSWAGNTGELFF
v_gene: TRBV13
d_gene: NA
j_gene: TRBJ2-2
abundance: NA

CDR3nt: TGTGCCAGTAGTATAGGGGCAGGGGGCTTTAATCAGCCCCAGCATTTT
CDR3aa: CASSIGAGGFNQPQHF
v_gene: TRBV19
d_gene: TRBD1
j_gene: TRBJ1-5
abundance: NA

CDR3nt: TGCGCCAGCAGGCCTTACTCAGGACCGGGAAAGACCCAGTACTTC
CDR3aa: CASRPYSGPGKTQYF
v_gene: TRBV5-1
d_gene: NA
j_gene: TRBJ2-5
abundance: NA

CDR3nt: TGTGCCAGCAGTTTTTCCGGACAGGGCGTTAATGAAAAACTGTTTTTT
CDR3aa: CASSFSGQGVNEKLFF
v_gene: TRBV28
d_gene: TRBD1
j_gene: TRBJ1-4
abundance: NA

CDR3nt: TGTGCCAGCCTATACAGGGGGTCGGCCGGCTACACCTTC
CDR3aa: CASLYRGSAGYTF
v_gene: TRBV6-5
d_gene: TRBD1
j_gene: TRBJ1-2
abundance: NA

CDR3nt: TGTGCCAGCAGCTTGGGCCCTAGCGGGGGTGAGACCCAGTACTTC
CDR3aa: CASSLGPSGGETQYF
v_gene: TRBV5-4
d_gene: TRBD2
j_gene: TRBJ2-5
abundance: NA

CDR3nt: TGTGCTAGTGGTTCCCCCCCCCGATCGGGGAAGCATCAGCCCCAGCATTTT
CDR3aa: CASGSPPRSGKHQPQHF
v_gene: TRBV12-5
d_gene: NA
j_gene: TRBJ1-5
abundance: NA

CDR3nt: TGTGCCAGCAGTTTCCGTAGCAATCAGCCCCAGCATTTT
CDR3aa: CASSFRSNQPQHF
v_gene: TRBV12-3/TRBV12-4
d_gene: NA
j_gene: TRBJ1-5
abundance: NA

CDR3nt: TGTGCCAGCAGCTTGACAGACAATTCACCCCTCCACTTT
CDR3aa: CASSLTDNSPLHF
v_gene: TRBV5-6
d_gene: NA
j_gene: TRBJ1-6
abundance: NA

CDR3nt: TGCGCCAGCAGTGAGTCAGATGTAACAGGCGAAGAGACCCAGTACTTC
CDR3aa: CASSESDVTGEETQYF
v_gene: TRBV10-2
d_gene: NA
j_gene: TRBJ2-5
abundance: NA

CDR3nt: TGTGCCAGCAGTCCGACAGGGCCCCTTGGGCTGTTTTTT
CDR3aa: CASSPTGPLGLFF
v_gene: TRBV12-3/TRBV12-4
d_gene: TRBD1
j_gene: TRBJ2-2
abundance: NA

CDR3nt: TGCAGCGTTGTGTCCGGGGTGGACTCAACTAATGAAAAACTGTTTTTT
CDR3aa: CSVVSGVDSTNEKLFF
v_gene: TRBV29-1
d_gene: NA
j_gene: TRBJ1-4
abundance: NA

CDR3nt: TGCGCCAGCAGCCAAGTCGCAGTCTCCTACGAGCAGTACTTC
CDR3aa: CASSQVAVSYEQYF
v_gene: TRBV4-1
d_gene: NA
j_gene: TRBJ2-7
abundance: NA

CDR3nt: TGTGCCAGCAGCTTAGATGGGGGGGCACCTATTTGGGGCTACACCTTC
CDR3aa: CASSLDGGAPIWGYTF
v_gene: TRBV11-2
d_gene: NA
j_gene: TRBJ1-2
abundance: NA

CDR3nt: TGTGCCAGCAGTCGACAGAGGCTTGAAGCTTTCTTT
CDR3aa: CASSRQRLEAFF
v_gene: TRBV28
d_gene: NA
j_gene: TRBJ1-1
abundance: few

CDR3nt: TGTGCCAGCTCACCCCAGGGAAGGGCCCGGAATGGCTACACCTTC
CDR3aa: CASSPQGRARNGYTF
v_gene: TRBV18
d_gene: NA
j_gene: TRBJ1-2
abundance: NA

CDR3nt: TGCGCCAGCAGCCAAGGGGACAGGAGAGTCTATGGCTACACCTTC
CDR3aa: CASSQGDRRVYGYTF
v_gene: TRBV4-1
d_gene: TRBD1
j_gene: TRBJ1-2
abundance: NA

CDR3nt: TGTGCCAGTAGTACCGATGGGGGGCGGGGGCCCTACACCGGGGAGCTGTTTTTT
CDR3aa: CASSTDGGRGPYTGELFF
v_gene: TRBV19
d_gene: NA
j_gene: TRBJ2-2
abundance: NA

CDR3nt: TGCGCCAGCAGCTTAGCGGGGATGAACACTGAAGCTTTCTTT
CDR3aa: CASSLAGMNTEAFF
v_gene: TRBV5-1
d_gene: NA
j_gene: TRBJ1-1
abundance: NA

CDR3nt: TGTGCCAGCAGTACTGCTACAGGGGTGAGGGGCTACACCTTC
CDR3aa: CASSTATGVRGYTF
v_gene: TRBV27
d_gene: TRBD1
j_gene: TRBJ1-2
abundance: NA

CDR3nt: TGTGCCAGCAGTTTAGGCGTAGTGGGCCAGGCTTTCTTT
CDR3aa: CASSLGVVGQAFF
v_gene: TRBV12-3/TRBV12-4
d_gene: NA
j_gene: TRBJ1-1
abundance: NA

CDR3nt: TGTGCCAGCAGTGAGGGTACAGGGCTGCGGTCACCCCTCCACTTT
CDR3aa: CASSEGTGLRSPLHF
v_gene: TRBV2
d_gene: NA
j_gene: TRBJ1-6
abundance: NA

CDR3nt: TGTGCCAGCAGCCAAGGAATGCCCTATCTGGAAAAACTGTTTTTT
CDR3aa: CASSQGMPYLEKLFF
v_gene: TRBV3-1/TRBV3-2
d_gene: NA
j_gene: TRBJ1-4
abundance: NA

CDR3nt: TGCGCCAGCAGTTACGAGGGCACAGGGTATGGCTACACCTTC
CDR3aa: CASSYEGTGYGYTF
v_gene: TRBV5-1
d_gene: NA
j_gene: TRBJ1-2
abundance: NA

CDR3nt: TGTGCCAGTAGTACTATATTACAGGTCGGCACTGAAGCTTTCTTT
CDR3aa: CASSTILQVGTEAFF
v_gene: TRBV19
d_gene: NA
j_gene: TRBJ1-1
abundance: NA